A selection of T cell receptor beta chains follows, all from one sample in a study of vaccination and CD4 T cells after COVID-19. TCRdb called the PCR reads again in MiXCR, with one record for every CDR3 protein. The table has about 10,000 distinct CDR3 sequences, roughly 30% seen once. These receptors are not linked to any known antigen. The sample was CD4+ T cells from blood, cultured in vitro. These receptors were taken from a human donor in good health. The CDR3 runs from the conserved cysteine through the conserved F or W. A D gene is named only where the DNA matches it firmly. Size tells how often a clone was seen (once, few, many) or the class of an expanded clone, and some rows leave it out.

TRBJ2-7,NA,TRBD1,TRBV11-1,TGTGCCAGCAGCTCCGACAGGGAAGAGCAGTACTTC,CASSSDREEQYF
TRBJ2-3,NA,NA,TRBV20-1,TGCAGTGCCACTCTGACTCGCGGTACGGCAGATACGCAGTATTTT,CSATLTRGTADTQYF
TRBJ2-7,few,TRBD2,TRBV10-3,TGTGCCACCTTTTCTAGCGGATCCTCCTACGAGCAGTACTTC,CATFSSGSSYEQYF
TRBJ2-3,NA,NA,TRBV20-1,TGCAGTGCTAGAGATCCCCGGGGGGCCCCAGATACGCAGTATTTT,CSARDPRGAPDTQYF
TRBJ2-6,NA,NA,TRBV27,TGTGCCAGCAGTTTATCTGCGGGGGCAATCTCTGGGGCCAACGTCCTGACTTTC,CASSLSAGAISGANVLTF
TRBJ1-2,NA,NA,TRBV19,TGTGCCACTCTCGCCTTGGGAGGGAGGATCAACTATGGCTACACCTTC,CATLALGGRINYGYTF
TRBJ2-7,NA,TRBD2,TRBV28,TGTGCCAGCAGACTAGCGGGAGTCCCGGCGCCCTACGAGCAGTACTTC,CASRLAGVPAPYEQYF
TRBJ1-5,NA,NA,TRBV20-1,TGCAGTGCTCACATTGGCGGGGGCATTAATCAGCCCCAGCATTTT,CSAHIGGGINQPQHF
TRBJ1-6,NA,NA,TRBV30,TGTGCCTGGAGTGCGATACGGGGTAATAGGGGTAATTCACCCCTCCACTTT,CAWSAIRGNRGNSPLHF
TRBJ1-6,few,NA,TRBV5-6,TGTGCCAGCAGCTTGGCCGGGAATTCACCCCTCCACTTT,CASSLAGNSPLHF
TRBJ1-2,few,NA,TRBV4-1,TGCGCCAGCAGCCGCCTAGGCAGGGGAGACTATGGCTACACCTTC,CASSRLGRGDYGYTF
TRBJ1-2,NA,TRBD1,TRBV6-1,TGTGCCAGCGGGCGGACCGGGACAGGGGTTGGCTACACCTTC,CASGRTGTGVGYTF